The 9 T cell receptor beta chains presented below share a single source sample, sequenced in a study of control samples from healthy donors and cancer patients. Sequencing used immunoSEQ multiplex PCR; TCRdb keeps in-frame clones, though not all of them. Of 9,500 to 15,000 clones in the sample, roughly 90% were seen once. The sequenced sample consisted of formalin-fixed, paraffin-embedded tissue. All receptors derive from a male donor with melanoma.

The gene calls are TRBV7-9 and TRBJ1-2; TRBD1 matches at 9 bases. CDR3 length: 15 amino acids. CDR1 and CDR2 (germline): SEHNR, FQNEAQ (reference sequence). The V gene end was trimmed by 0 bases and the J gene end by 7 bases; junction bases not matched to a gene: 6. CDR3 loop: CASSLAGQGQGGYTF. CDR3 in DNA: TGTGCCAGCAGCTTAGCGGGACAGGGCCAAGGTGGCTACACCTTC.

CDR3 in DNA: TGTGCCACCAGCCCCACAGTGAACACTGAAGCTTTCTTT. Translated: CATSPTVNTEAFF. The chain links TRBV15 to TRBJ1-1; D not resolved. The CDR3 runs 13 residues. V lost 5 bases and J 0 bases, leaving 7 bases between the germline ends. CDR1 LNHNV and CDR2 YYDKDF come from the germline V gene (reference sequence).

Only one count was recorded for this clone. The chain combines TRBV4-3 with TRBJ1-3, with a tentative D call TRBD1 (5 bases). The CDR3 runs 15 residues. Trimming removed 0 bases at V and 4 bases at J, with 10 bases between. CDR1 is LGHNA, CDR2 YSLEER, per germline. CDR3 DNA sequence: TGCGCCAGCAGCCAAGACAGGGTGTCGGGAAACACCATATATTTT. Translated: CASSQDRVSGNTIYF.

This rearrangement joins TRBV6-5 to TRBJ2-1; D is possibly TRBD2 (5 bases). Between the trimmed V and J ends, which lost 4 bases and 14 bases, there was a span of 21 bases. Looked up from germline, CDR1 is MNHEY and CDR2 is SVGAGI. There are 14 residues in the CDR3. The DNA for the CDR3 is TGTGCCAGCAGTTTATACCAGACTACCCCGGGGAAGTTCTTC. Residues: CASSLYQTTPGKFF.

The chain combines TRBV6-6 with TRBJ2-2; 9 nucleotides align to TRBD1. Looked up from germline, CDR1 is MNHNY and CDR2 is SVGAGI (reference sequence). CDR3 length: 16 amino acids. V was clipped by 5 bases and J by 5 bases; unmatched bases: 9. In DNA form, the CDR3 reads TGTGCCAGCAGTCCACGGGACAGGGATACGACCGGGGAGCTGTTTTTT. Translating it yields CASSPRDRDTTGELFF.

The rearrangement joins TRBV27 to TRBJ2-7; no clear D. CDR1 and CDR2 (germline): MNHEY, SMNVEV (reference sequence). Trimming pared 6 bases from V and 0 bases from J, leaving 21 bases between. CDR3 length equals 17 residues. The CDR3 bases are TGTGCCAGCAGCCCACGCCCAGACTTCCTCAGCTCCTACGAGCAGTACTTC. Encoded protein: CASSPRPDFLSSYEQYF.

The rearrangement joins TRBV6-5 to TRBJ1-5; 7 bases fit TRBD1. Unmatched junction bases numbered 5, after V lost 6 bases and J lost 0 bases. Looked up from germline, CDR1 is MNHEY and CDR2 is SVGAGI. The CDR3 has 15 amino acids. The chain's CDR3 is CASSEDRRSNQPQHF. In DNA form, the CDR3 reads TGTGCCAGCAGCGAGGACAGGCGTAGCAATCAGCCCCAGCATTTT.

The rearrangement uses TRBV3-1 (or the pseudogene TRBV3-2) and TRBJ2-1; no clear D. The CDR3 has 14 amino acids. V was trimmed by 1 base and J by 3 bases, leaving 7 bases between them. CDR1 and CDR2 from the germline V gene are LGHDT and YNNKEL (reference sequence). The CDR3 DNA reads as TGTGCCAGCAGCCAAGGGTCTGGCTACAATGAGCAGTTCTTC. Translation gives CASSQGSGYNEQFF.

The genes are TRBV11-2 and TRBJ2-3, with D perhaps TRBD1 or TRBD2 (6 bases each). Germline CDR1 is SGHAT and CDR2 is FQNNGV. V was pared by 3 bases and J by 0 bases, with 13 bases between. The CDR3 runs 16 residues. In DNA, the CDR3 is TGTGCCAGCAGCTTTAGGCGGGACACTAGCACAGATACGCAGTATTTT. Translated, it gives CASSFRRDTSTDTQYF.